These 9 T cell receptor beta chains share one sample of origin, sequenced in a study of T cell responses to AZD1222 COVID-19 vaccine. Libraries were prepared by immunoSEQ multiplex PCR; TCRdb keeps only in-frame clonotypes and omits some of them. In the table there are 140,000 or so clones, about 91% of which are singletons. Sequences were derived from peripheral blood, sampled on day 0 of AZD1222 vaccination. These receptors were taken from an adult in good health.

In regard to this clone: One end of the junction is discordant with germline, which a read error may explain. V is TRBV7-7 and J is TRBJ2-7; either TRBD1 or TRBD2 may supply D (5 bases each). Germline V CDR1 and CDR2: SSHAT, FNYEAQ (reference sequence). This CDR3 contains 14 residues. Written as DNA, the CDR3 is TGTGCTAGCAGCTCCGGGAAAGGGGCCTACGAGCAGTACTTC. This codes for CASSSGKGAYEQYF.

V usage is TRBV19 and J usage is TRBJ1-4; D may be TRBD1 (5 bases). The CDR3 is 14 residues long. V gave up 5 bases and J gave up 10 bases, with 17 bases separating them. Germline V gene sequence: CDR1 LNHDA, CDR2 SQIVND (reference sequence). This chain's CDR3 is CASSELAGRRKLFF. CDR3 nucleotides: TGTGCCAGTAGTGAGTTGGCAGGGAGGCGAAAACTGTTTTTT.

The chain's CDR3 is CAITSSISNTGELFF. In DNA, the CDR3 is TGTGCCATCACATCGTCCATATCGAACACCGGGGAGCTGTTTTTT. The rearrangement links TRBV10-3 to TRBJ2-2, with D unclear. V lost 7 bases, J lost 0 bases, and 12 bases lay in between. The germline gives CDR1 ENHRY, CDR2 SYGVKD. This CDR3 is 15 amino acids long.

The CDR3 sequence: CAISLREAYGYTF. CDR3 nucleotides: TGTGCCATCAGTTTGAGGGAGGCCTATGGCTACACCTTC. The chain is built from TRBV10-3 and TRBJ1-2; D not resolved. This CDR3 has 13 amino acids. Germline loops: CDR1 ENHRY, CDR2 SYGVKD. Trimming shortened V by 5 bases and J by 4 bases, and 11 bases separated the two germline ends.

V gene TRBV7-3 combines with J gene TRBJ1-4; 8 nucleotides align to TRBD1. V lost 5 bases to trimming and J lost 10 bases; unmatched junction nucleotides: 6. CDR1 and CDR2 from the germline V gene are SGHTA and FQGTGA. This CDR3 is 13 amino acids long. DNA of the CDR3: TGTGCCAGCAGCATGGACAGGGCCGGAAAACTGTTTTTT. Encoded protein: CASSMDRAGKLFF.

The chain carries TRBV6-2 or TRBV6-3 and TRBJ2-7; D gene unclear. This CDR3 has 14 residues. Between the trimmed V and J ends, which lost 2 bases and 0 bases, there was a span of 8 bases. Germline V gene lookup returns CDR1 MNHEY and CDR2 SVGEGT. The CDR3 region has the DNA TGTGCCAGCAGTTACATACAGAGCTCCTACGAGCAGTACTTC. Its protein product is CASSYIQSSYEQYF.

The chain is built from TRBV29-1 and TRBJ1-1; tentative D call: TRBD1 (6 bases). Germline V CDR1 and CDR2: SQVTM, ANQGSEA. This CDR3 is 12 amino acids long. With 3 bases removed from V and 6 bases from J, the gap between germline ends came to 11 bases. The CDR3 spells CSVEVRGPEAFF. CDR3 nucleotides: TGCAGCGTTGAGGTCAGGGGCCCTGAAGCTTTCTTT.

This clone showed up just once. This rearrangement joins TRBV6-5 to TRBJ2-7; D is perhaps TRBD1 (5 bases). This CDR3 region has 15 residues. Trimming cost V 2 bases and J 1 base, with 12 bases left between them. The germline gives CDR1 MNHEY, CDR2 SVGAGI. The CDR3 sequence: CASSYIVGPSYEQYF. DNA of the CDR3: TGTGCCAGCAGTTACATTGTGGGGCCATCCTACGAGCAGTACTTC.

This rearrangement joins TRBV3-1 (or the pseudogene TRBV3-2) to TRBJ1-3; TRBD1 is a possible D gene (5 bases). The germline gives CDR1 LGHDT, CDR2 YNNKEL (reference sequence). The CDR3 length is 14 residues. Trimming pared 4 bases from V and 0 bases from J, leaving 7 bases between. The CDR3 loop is CASSLGGSGNTIYF. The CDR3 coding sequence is TGTGCCAGCAGCCTGGGGGGCTCTGGAAACACCATATATTTT.